A single TCR beta chain is shown here with its context. Trimming pared 7 bases from V and 1 base from J, leaving 10 bases between. This CDR3 is 14 amino acids long. Germline V CDR1 and CDR2: MNHEY, SVGAGI. Under the authors' procedure: Reference gene primer amplification in the assay estimated nucleated cell counts. Produced via immunoSEQ multiplex PCR; TCRdb's table is partial and in-frame only. The DNA was the basis for D and trimming; V, J and clone size are from that table. Altogether about 110,000 clones are present, roughly 85% being singletons, with the ten largest covering approximately 15%. The data originate from a study of blood T cell repertoires in COVID-19. Overall study context: The United States, Italy and Spain were the sources of the acute and convalescent COVID-19 samples. PBMCs, B-cell-depleted T cells, or T cells were the source of the cDNA or gDNA that made up the material.

Sequencing input: peripheral blood. The TCR sequence derives from an elderly woman with acute or convalescent COVID-19. The rearrangement uses TRBV6-5 and TRBJ2-2, with D possibly TRBD1 on 6 matching bases. CDR3 nucleotide sequence: TGTGCCAGCACAGGGGCGGTGAACACCGGGGAGCTGTTTTTT. The encoded protein is CASTGAVNTGELFF.